Listed below are T cell receptor beta chains from one sample, sequenced in a study of T cell responses to AZD1222 COVID-19 vaccine. The method was immunoSEQ multiplex PCR; TCRdb's version includes in-frame clones alone and lacks a portion of them. The sample holds 130,000 or so clones, roughly 91% seen once. The material was peripheral blood, obtained on day 0 of AZD1222 vaccination. The source is an adult in good health. CDR3s include the opening cysteine and the closing phenylalanine or tryptophan. The order of the fields is V gene, clone size, J gene, D gene, CDR3 protein, CDR3 DNA. A D gene is named only where the DNA matches it firmly. Expanded clones get a size class; other rows say once, few or many, or leave the size out.

>TRBV13|.|TRBJ2-5|TRBD2
CASSLRRNSGGEETQYF
TGTGCCAGCAGCTTACGTCGGAATAGCGGGGGGGAAGAGACCCAGTACTTC
>TRBV12-3/TRBV12-4|.|TRBJ1-5|.
CASSPGYQPQHF
TGTGCCAGCAGTCCGGGTTATCAGCCCCAGCATTTT
>TRBV19|.|TRBJ1-2|TRBD1
CASSPTGVGGYTF
TGTGCCAGTAGCCCGACAGGGGTAGGGGGCTACACCTTC
>TRBV5-8|.|TRBJ1-4|.
CASSLLRSTNEKLFF
TGTGCCAGCAGCCTGTTGCGGTCAACTAATGAAAAACTGTTTTTT
>TRBV19|once|TRBJ2-1|.
CASRGPTYNEQFF
TGTGCCAGTAGGGGTCCAACCTACAATGAGCAGTTCTTC
>TRBV9|.|TRBJ1-2|.
CASSEGPHDYGYTF
TGTGCCAGCAGCGAAGGGCCTCACGACTATGGCTACACCTTC
>TRBV5-5|.|TRBJ1-3|TRBD1
CASSHDRGQGNTIYF
TGTGCCAGCAGCCACGACAGGGGGCAAGGAAACACCATATATTTT
>TRBV7-9|.|TRBJ1-4|TRBD1
CASSTDRGANEKLFF
TGTGCCAGCAGCACCGACAGGGGTGCTAATGAAAAACTGTTTTTT
>TRBV6-6|.|TRBJ2-2|TRBD1
CASSLPGQGAGELFF
TGTGCCAGCAGTCTCCCGGGACAGGGGGCCGGGGAGCTGTTTTTT
>TRBV5-1|.|TRBJ2-3|TRBD2
CASSPGLAGSTDTQYF
TGCGCCAGCAGCCCCGGACTAGCGGGGAGCACAGATACGCAGTATTTT
>TRBV6-6|.|TRBJ1-4|.
CASSPLGEKLFF
TGTGCCAGCAGCCCCCTCGGAGAAAAACTGTTTTTT
>TRBV6-5|.|TRBJ2-2|.
CASGWGATNTGELFF
TGTGCCAGCGGTTGGGGAGCGACGAACACCGGGGAGCTGTTTTTT
>TRBV27|.|TRBJ2-2|TRBD1
CASSQGQRLGELFF
TGTGCCAGCAGCCAGGGACAGCGCCTCGGGGAGCTGTTTTTT
>TRBV27|.|TRBJ1-5|TRBD1
CASSPGTENQPQHF
TGTGCCAGCAGTCCGGGGACAGAGAATCAGCCCCAGCATTTT
>TRBV6-1|.|TRBJ1-4|TRBD1
CASSEGGTGIEKLFF
TGTGCCAGCAGTGAAGGAGGGACAGGGATTGAAAAACTGTTTTTT
>TRBV3-1/TRBV3-2|once|TRBJ2-7|TRBD2
CASSPPSGAYEQYF
TGTGCCAGCAGCCCCCCTAGCGGGGCCTACGAGCAGTACTTC
>TRBV7-3|.|TRBJ2-2|TRBD1
CASSPGTANTGELFF
TGTGCCAGCAGCCCCGGGACAGCGAACACCGGGGAGCTGTTTTTT
>TRBV7-3|.|TRBJ2-2|.
CASSPEGPGGELFF
TGTGCCAGCAGCCCCGAAGGGCCCGGCGGGGAGCTGTTTTTT
>TRBV19|.|TRBJ2-2|.
CASSVGDGTGELFF
TGTGCCAGTTCCGTTGGGGACGGAACCGGGGAGCTGTTTTTT
>TRBV24-1|few|TRBJ2-5|TRBD2
CATSDPLGGGGKETQYF
TGTGCCACCAGTGACCCCCTGGGGGGCGGGGGGAAAGAGACCCAGTACTTC
>TRBV4-3|.|TRBJ1-6|.
CASSGRDHNSPLHF
TGCGCCAGCAGCGGACGGGACCATAATTCACCCCTCCACTTT
>TRBV6-1|.|TRBJ2-2|TRBD1
CASSGPGQVIAGELFF
TGTGCCAGCAGTGGCCCGGGACAGGTCATCGCCGGGGAGCTGTTTTTT
>TRBV11-2|.|TRBJ2-1|TRBD2
CASSLGASGYNEQFF
TGTGCCAGCAGCTTAGGGGCTAGCGGCTACAATGAGCAGTTCTTC
>TRBV3-1/TRBV3-2|few|TRBJ1-3|.
CASSLELTGNTIYF
TGTGCCAGCAGCCTAGAACTGACTGGAAACACCATATATTTT
>TRBV27|.|TRBJ1-4|.
CASSLFARQTGGSEKLFF
TGTGCCAGCAGTTTATTCGCCCGTCAGACAGGCGGGAGTGAAAAACTGTTTTTT